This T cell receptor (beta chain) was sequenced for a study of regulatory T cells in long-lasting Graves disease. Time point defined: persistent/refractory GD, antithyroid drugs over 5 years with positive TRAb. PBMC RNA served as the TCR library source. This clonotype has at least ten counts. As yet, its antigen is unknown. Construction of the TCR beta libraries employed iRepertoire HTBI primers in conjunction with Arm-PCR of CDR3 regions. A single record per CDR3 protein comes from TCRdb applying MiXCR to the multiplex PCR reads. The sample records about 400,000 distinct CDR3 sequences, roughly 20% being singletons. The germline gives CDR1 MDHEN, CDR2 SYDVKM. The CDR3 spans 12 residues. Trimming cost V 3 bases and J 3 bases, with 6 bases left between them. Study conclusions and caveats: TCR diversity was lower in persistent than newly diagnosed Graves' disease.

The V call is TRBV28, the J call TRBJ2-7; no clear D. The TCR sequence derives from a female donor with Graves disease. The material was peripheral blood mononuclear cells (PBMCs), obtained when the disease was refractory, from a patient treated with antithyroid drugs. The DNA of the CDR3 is TGTGCCAGCAGTTTTTCCTACTACGAGCAGTACTTC. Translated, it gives CASSFSYYEQYF. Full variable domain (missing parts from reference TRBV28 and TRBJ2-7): DVKVTQSSRYLVKRTGEKVFLECVQDMDHENMFWYRQDPGLGLRLIYFSYDVKMKEKGDIPEGYSVSREKKERFSLILESASTNQTSMYLCASSFSYYEQYFGPGTRLTVT.